Sequencing of this T cell receptor beta chain was carried out in a study of OX40 agonist ivuxolimab in advanced cancers. The germline gives CDR1 MNHEY, CDR2 SVGAGI. Trimming took 0 bases from V and 7 from J, leaving 12 bases between them. The CDR3 has 15 amino acids. Some clones are missing from TCRdb's copy, which holds only in-frame ones; the method was immunoSEQ multiplex PCR. Found here are fewer than 85,000 clones, 80% to 95% of them singletons; the top ten hold 0.5% to 0.65%. The clonotype comes from an adult with an advanced solid tumor such as melanoma, head and neck, liver or kidney cancer. The chain is built from TRBV6-5 and TRBJ2-2, with D maybe TRBD1 (6 bases). Sample: CD4+ or CD8+ T cells sorted from blood, taken in a trial of the OX40 agonist ivuxolimab. The CDR3, as DNA: TGTGCCAGCAGTTACTCGCCAGGGGATGGCGGGGAGCTGTTTTTT. Amino acids: CASSYSPGDGGELFF.